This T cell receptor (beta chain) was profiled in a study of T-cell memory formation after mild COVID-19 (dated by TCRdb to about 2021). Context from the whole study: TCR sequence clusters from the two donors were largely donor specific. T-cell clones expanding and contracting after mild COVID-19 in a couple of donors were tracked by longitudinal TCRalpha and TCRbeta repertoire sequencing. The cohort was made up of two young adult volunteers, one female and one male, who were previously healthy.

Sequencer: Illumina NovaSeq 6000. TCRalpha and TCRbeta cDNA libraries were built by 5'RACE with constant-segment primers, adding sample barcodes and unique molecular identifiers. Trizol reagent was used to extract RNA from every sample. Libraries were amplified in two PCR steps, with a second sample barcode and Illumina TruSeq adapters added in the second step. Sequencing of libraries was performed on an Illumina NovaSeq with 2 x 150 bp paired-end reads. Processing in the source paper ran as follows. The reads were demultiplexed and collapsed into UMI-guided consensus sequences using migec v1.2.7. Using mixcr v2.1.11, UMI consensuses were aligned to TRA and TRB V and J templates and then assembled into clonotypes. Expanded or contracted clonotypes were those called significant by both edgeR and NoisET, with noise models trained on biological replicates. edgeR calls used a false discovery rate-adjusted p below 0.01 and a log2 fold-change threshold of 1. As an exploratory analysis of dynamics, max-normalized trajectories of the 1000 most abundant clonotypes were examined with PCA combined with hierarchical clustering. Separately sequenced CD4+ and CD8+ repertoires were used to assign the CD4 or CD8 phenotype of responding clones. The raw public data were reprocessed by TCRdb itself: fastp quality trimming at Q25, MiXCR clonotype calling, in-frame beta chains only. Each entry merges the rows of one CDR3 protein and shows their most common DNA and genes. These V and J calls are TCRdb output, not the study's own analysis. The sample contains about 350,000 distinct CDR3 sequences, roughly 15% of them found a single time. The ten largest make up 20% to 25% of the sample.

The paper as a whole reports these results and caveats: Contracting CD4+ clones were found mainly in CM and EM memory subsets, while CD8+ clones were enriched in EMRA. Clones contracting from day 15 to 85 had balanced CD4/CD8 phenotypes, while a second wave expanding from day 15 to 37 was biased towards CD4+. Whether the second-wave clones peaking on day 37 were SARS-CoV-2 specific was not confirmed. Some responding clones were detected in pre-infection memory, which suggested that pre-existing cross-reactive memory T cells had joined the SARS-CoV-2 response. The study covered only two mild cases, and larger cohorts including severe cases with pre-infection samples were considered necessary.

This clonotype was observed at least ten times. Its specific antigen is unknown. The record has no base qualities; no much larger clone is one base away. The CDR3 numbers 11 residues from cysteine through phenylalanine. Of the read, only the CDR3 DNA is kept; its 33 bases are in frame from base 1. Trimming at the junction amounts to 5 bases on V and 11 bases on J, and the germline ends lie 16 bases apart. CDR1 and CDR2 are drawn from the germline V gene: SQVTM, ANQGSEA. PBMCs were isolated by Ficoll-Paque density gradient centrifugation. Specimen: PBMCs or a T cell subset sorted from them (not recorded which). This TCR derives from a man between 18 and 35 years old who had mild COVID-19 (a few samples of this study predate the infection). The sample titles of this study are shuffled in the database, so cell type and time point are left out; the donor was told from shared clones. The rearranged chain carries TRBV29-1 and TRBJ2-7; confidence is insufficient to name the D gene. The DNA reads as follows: TGCAGCGTTAAGGGTGGGGTCGATGAGTACTTC. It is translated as CSVKGGVDEYF.